This TCR beta chain emerged from a study of blood T cell repertoires in COVID-19. At the level of the study: Material from acute and convalescent COVID-19 was sourced from the United States, Italy and Spain. Nucleic acid was either cDNA or gDNA, and it came from T cells, B-cell-depleted T cells, or PBMCs.

Trimming took off 8 bases at V and 3 bases at J, with 17 bases between the two ends. This CDR3 spans 14 amino acids. Looked up from germline, CDR1 is SGHRS and CDR2 is YFSETQ. Profiling relied on immunoSEQ multiplex PCR, and the TCRdb table lists in-frame clones only, not all of them. This sample yields about 240,000 clones, of which around four fifths are seen a single time; around 6.8% belongs to the top ten. The chain uses TRBV5-1 and TRBJ1-1, with a weak D call TRBD1 (5 bases). This receptor was taken from a woman in her sixties with active or convalescent COVID-19. Sequenced input: peripheral blood. The CDR3: CARESTSGHTEAFF. The CDR3 DNA is TGCGCCAGAGAATCTACATCAGGGCACACTGAAGCTTTCTTT.